This TCR beta chain was sequenced for a study of response to subunit inactivated influenza vaccine. Findings and caveats of the study: Seasonal influenza vaccination, on each occasion, was suggested by the authors to recruit few new T cells.

The V end was cut by 1 base, the J end by 8 bases, with 5 bases between. The germline V gene has CDR1 GTSNPN and CDR2 SVGIG (reference sequence). This CDR3 spans 10 amino acids. Turning to this clonotype: Its antigen is not identified.

A single record per CDR3 protein comes from TCRdb applying MiXCR to the RT-PCR reads. The sample has roughly 650,000 distinct CDR3 sequences, approximately 14% seen once. The V call is TRBV30, the J call TRBJ2-5; D uncertain. The TCR sequence derives from a man aged 45-65 years who received an inactivated influenza vaccine. The sample was PBMCs from blood, taken roughly 13 days after vaccination. CDR3 DNA sequence: TGTGCCTGGAGTGGACCTACCCAGTACTTC. It is translated as CAWSGPTQYF.